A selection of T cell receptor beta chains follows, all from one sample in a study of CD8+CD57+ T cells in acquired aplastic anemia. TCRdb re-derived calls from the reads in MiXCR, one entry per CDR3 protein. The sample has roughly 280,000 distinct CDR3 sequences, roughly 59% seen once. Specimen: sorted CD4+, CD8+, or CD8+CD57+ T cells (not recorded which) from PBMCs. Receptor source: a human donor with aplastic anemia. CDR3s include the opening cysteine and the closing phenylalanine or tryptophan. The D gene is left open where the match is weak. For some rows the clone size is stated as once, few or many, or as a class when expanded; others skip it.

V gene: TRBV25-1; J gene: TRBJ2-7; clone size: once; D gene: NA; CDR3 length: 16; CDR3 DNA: TGTGCCAGCAGTCCCGAGCCAGCAAGCGTCTCCTACGAGCAGTACTTC; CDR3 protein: CASSPEPASVSYEQYF
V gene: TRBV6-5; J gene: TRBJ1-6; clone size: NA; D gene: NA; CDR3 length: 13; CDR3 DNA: TGTGCCATCAGTGAAACCCTTGATTCACCCCTCCACTTT; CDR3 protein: CAISETLDSPLHF
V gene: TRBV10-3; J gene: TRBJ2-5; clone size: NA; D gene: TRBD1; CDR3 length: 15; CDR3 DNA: TGTGCCATCAGTGCGGTCGGGACAGGGGGGGAGACCCAGTACTTC; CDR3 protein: CAISAVGTGGETQYF
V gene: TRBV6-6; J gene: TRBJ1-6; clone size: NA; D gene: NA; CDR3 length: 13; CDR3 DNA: TGTGCCGGGTCCTCGCTTTATAATTCACCCCTCCACTTT; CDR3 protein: CAGSSLYNSPLHF
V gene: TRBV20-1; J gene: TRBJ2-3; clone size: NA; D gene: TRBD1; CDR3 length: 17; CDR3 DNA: TGCAGTGTTTTGAGAGGGACAGTTAAGTCTAGCACAGATACGCAGTATTTT; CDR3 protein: CSVLRGTVKSSTDTQYF
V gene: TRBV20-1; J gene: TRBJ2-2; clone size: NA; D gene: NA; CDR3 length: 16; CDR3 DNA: TGCAGTGCTAGAGATCCACGGCAGGGAGACACCGGGGAGCTGTTTTTT; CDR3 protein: CSARDPRQGDTGELFF
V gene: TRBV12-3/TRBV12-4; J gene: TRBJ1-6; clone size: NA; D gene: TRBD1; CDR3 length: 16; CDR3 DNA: TGTGCCAGCAGTTTATCCGGGACAGGGGGTAGTTCACCCCTCCACTTT; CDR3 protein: CASSLSGTGGSSPLHF
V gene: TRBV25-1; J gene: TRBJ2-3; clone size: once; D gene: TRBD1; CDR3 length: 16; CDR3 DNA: TGTGCCAGCAGTGCTAGGACAGGGGAGGGCACAGATACGCAGTATTTT; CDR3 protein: CASSARTGEGTDTQYF
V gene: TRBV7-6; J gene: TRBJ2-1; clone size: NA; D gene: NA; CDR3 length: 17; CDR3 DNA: TGTGCCAGCAGCTTAGGTTCAAGCGTTAGCTCCTACAATGAGCAGTTCTTC; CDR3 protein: CASSLGSSVSSYNEQFF
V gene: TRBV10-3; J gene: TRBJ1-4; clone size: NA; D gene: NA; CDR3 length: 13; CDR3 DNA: TGTGCCATCAGTGAATCGGGAGATGAAAAACTGTTTTTT; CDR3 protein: CAISESGDEKLFF